This TCR beta chain comes out of a study of cytomegalovirus exposure and HLA in healthy donors. Study-wide findings and caveats: In an earlier analysis, in 620 or so donors, most V segments appeared productive either ~90% or ~30% of the time. In vitro, three CMV-associated chains proved specific for CMV antigens. Some V segments, TRBV6-2 and TRBV6-3 among them, were indistinguishable and were therefore excluded.

The PCR contained 60 Vbeta and 13 Jbeta primers. Under the authors' procedure: In a later analysis, about 12 million of 75 million to 90 million unique beta chains occurred in at least two donors. Assay used: immunoSEQ multiplex PCR; TCRdb lists only in-frame clones, some missing. That table supplies the V and J calls and clone size; D and trimming were determined from the DNA. This table holds about 250,000 clones, about four fifths found once. In the case of this clone: The antigen remains undetermined.

The CDR3 length is 14 residues. V shed 7 bases and J 5 bases; nucleotides not matched to a gene: 8. Germline lookup yields CDR1 LGHNT and CDR2 FRNRAP. This TCR derives from a girl aged 2-15 years in good health and CMV-seronegative. This rearrangement joins TRBV12-5 to TRBJ2-3, with TRBD1 matching 8 bases. Specimen: PBMCs. In DNA form, the CDR3 reads TGTGCTAGTGCCAGAACAGGGGGAAAAGATACGCAGTATTTT. Translated, it gives CASARTGGKDTQYF.